The next 14 T cell receptor beta chains were all read from a single sample in a study of blood T cell repertoires in COVID-19 (TCRdb year 2020). Library method: the immunoSEQ multiplex PCR assay. TCRdb obtained this table from immuneACCESS and retained in-frame rearrangements with V and J assigned. These tables miss some clones; where compared with another copy, unresolved V genes account for less than half of the shortfall, and the remainder is unexplained. This sample has 200,000 to 250,000 clones in its table, and 75% to 90% of those were observed once. Jointly, the top ten make up 7.5% to 10% of the sample. What was sequenced was PBMCs or T cells enriched from blood (not recorded which). The origin of the receptors is a man aged 35 to 55 who had recovered from COVID-19.

A single count supports this clone. V usage is TRBV7-3 and J usage is TRBJ2-1; 9 nucleotides align to TRBD2. V shed 1 base, J shed 8 bases, and the junction held 9 bases outside the gene matches. Germline assignment: CDR1 SGHTA and CDR2 FQGTGA. The CDR3 is 16 residues long. As DNA, the CDR3 is TGTGCCAGCAGCTTAAGCGGGAGGGCCCGTCGCGATGAGCAGTTCTTC. Its translation: CASSLSGRARRDEQFF. Full variable domain (missing parts from reference TRBV7-3 and TRBJ2-1): GAGVSQTPSNKVTEKGKYVELRCDPISGHTALYWYRQSLGQGPEFLIYFQGTGAADDSGLPNDRFFAVRPEGSVSTLKIQRTERGDSAVYLCASSLSGRARRDEQFFGPGTRLTVL.

The J gene is TRBJ1-4, the V gene TRBV18; D might be TRBD1 (6 bases). This CDR3 is built from 15 residues. V dropped 2 bases and J dropped 5 bases, with 12 bases sitting between them. Germline assignment: CDR1 KGHSH and CDR2 LQKENI. The CDR3 DNA is TGTGCCAGCTCACCAGTCGGACAGCGAAATGAAAAACTGTTTTTT. The encoded protein is CASSPVGQRNEKLFF.

The chain has TRBV15 and TRBJ2-5; TRBD1 might be the D (5 bases). The CDR3 length is 15 residues. Per germline, CDR1 LNHNV and CDR2 YYDKDF (reference sequence). With 5 bases removed from V and 2 bases from J, the gap between germline ends came to 15 bases. CDR3 sequence: CATSEVGQPQETQYF. The DNA for the CDR3 is TGTGCCACCAGCGAGGTGGGGCAGCCTCAAGAGACCCAGTACTTC.

The V and J genes are TRBV9 and TRBJ1-3; D gene ambiguous. The CDR3 extends over 15 amino acids. Trimming left V 0 bases short and J 3 bases short, with 10 bases between. Germline V gives CDR1 SGDLS, CDR2 YYNGEE. The CDR3 DNA is TGTGCCAGCAGCGTAGGTCCAGGAAATGGAAACACCATATATTTT. Translating it yields CASSVGPGNGNTIYF.

The CDR3 protein is CASSHPGTSGSLADTQYF. As DNA, the CDR3 is TGTGCCAGCAGCCACCCCGGGACTAGCGGGAGTCTCGCAGATACGCAGTATTTT. The rearrangement uses TRBV4-2 and TRBJ2-3; 14 nucleotides agree with TRBD2. CDR1 LGHNA and CDR2 YNFKEQ come from the germline V gene. Losses at the gene ends were 3 bases for V and 4 bases for J; bases not matched to a gene: 9. This CDR3 comprises 18 residues.

This chain links TRBV19 with TRBJ2-1; 11 bases map to TRBD2. Per the germline V gene, CDR1 is LNHDA and CDR2 is SQIVND (reference sequence). With 3 bases clipped from V and 7 bases from J, the junction kept 2 bases outside the gene matches. CDR3 length: 14 residues. The CDR3 bases are TGTGCCAGTAGTATTACTAGCGGGGGAAATGAGCAGTTCTTC. Protein product: CASSITSGGNEQFF.

This rearrangement joins TRBV5-6 to TRBJ1-1; D is possibly TRBD1 (6 bases). The CDR3 has 13 residues. CDR1 is SGHDT and CDR2 is YYEEEE in the germline V gene. Trimming took 2 bases from V and 7 from J, leaving 12 bases between them. The CDR3 here is CASSFSRGVEAFF. The CDR3 nucleotides read TGTGCCAGCAGCTTTTCCAGGGGCGTTGAAGCTTTCTTT.

J is TRBJ1-1 and V is TRBV3-1 (or the pseudogene TRBV3-2), with D hard to call. Germline-derived CDR1 and CDR2 are LGHDT and YNNKEL (reference sequence). The ends were cut back, 0 bases at V and 10 bases at J, with 9 bases in the middle. This CDR3 region has 12 residues. The CDR3 spells CASSQDQKRAFF. The CDR3 coding sequence is TGTGCCAGCAGCCAAGACCAGAAAAGAGCTTTCTTT.

The chain employs TRBV3-1 (or the pseudogene TRBV3-2) and TRBJ1-5, with TRBD1 as a possible D gene (6 bases). CDR3 length: 14 residues. The germline V gene encodes CDR1 LGHDT and CDR2 YNNKEL (reference sequence). V dropped 5 bases and J dropped 4 bases, with 12 bases sitting between them. CDR3 sequence: CASSSGQFNQPQHF. Here the CDR3 DNA reads TGTGCCAGCAGCTCTGGACAGTTTAATCAGCCCCAGCATTTT.

This clone was observed once. This chain uses TRBV14 with TRBJ2-1, with 12 bases identical to TRBD2. The CDR3 is made up of 17 amino acids. Germline V gene data show CDR1 as SGHDN and CDR2 as FVKESK. V was pared by 4 bases and J by 8 bases, with 12 bases of the junction left unmatched. CDR3 in DNA: TGTGCCAGCAGCCTCTATACGACGGGACTAGCGGGCCATGAGCAGTTCTTC. This translates into CASSLYTTGLAGHEQFF.

This clone was counted only a few times. The chain employs TRBV5-5 and TRBJ2-3, with D maybe TRBD1 (5 bases). Germline V gene sequence: CDR1 SGHKS, CDR2 YYEKEE (reference sequence). V lost 10 bases and J 1 base, leaving 10 bases between the germline ends. CDR3 length equals 12 residues. The DNA for the CDR3 is TGTGCCGTACAGGATCGCACAGATACGCAGTATTTT. Its protein product is CAVQDRTDTQYF.

This clone was picked up a small number of times. Other DNA variants within this sample encode the same CDR3. The chain is built from TRBV2 and TRBJ1-2; 7 positions agree with TRBD1. This CDR3 is built from 13 residues. Trimming took 4 bases from V and 5 from J; bases not matched to a gene: 4. Germline CDR1 SNHLY, CDR2 FYNNEI. Here the CDR3 reads CASSAGTAYGYTF. The CDR3 DNA is TGTGCCAGCAGTGCAGGGACAGCTTATGGCTACACCTTC.

This chain links TRBV6-5 with TRBJ2-7, with TRBD2 matching 8 bases. CDR1 and CDR2 (germline): MNHEY, SVGAGI. Trimming removed 7 bases from V and 4 bases from J; junction bases left unmatched: 9. This CDR3 region has 14 residues. The CDR3, as DNA: TGTGCCAGCATCGCACGGGGGGGTCTATACGAGCAGTACTTC. This codes for CASIARGGLYEQYF.

The CDR3 DNA is TGTGCCAGCACTGCCGGTAACTATGGCTACACCTTC. The encoded protein is CASTAGNYGYTF. The chain is built from TRBV6-6 and TRBJ1-2, with D unresolved. V was shortened by 7 bases and J by 1 base, with 7 bases between the two germline ends. CDR1 and CDR2 (germline): MNHNY, SVGAGI (reference sequence). The CDR3 runs to 12 residues.